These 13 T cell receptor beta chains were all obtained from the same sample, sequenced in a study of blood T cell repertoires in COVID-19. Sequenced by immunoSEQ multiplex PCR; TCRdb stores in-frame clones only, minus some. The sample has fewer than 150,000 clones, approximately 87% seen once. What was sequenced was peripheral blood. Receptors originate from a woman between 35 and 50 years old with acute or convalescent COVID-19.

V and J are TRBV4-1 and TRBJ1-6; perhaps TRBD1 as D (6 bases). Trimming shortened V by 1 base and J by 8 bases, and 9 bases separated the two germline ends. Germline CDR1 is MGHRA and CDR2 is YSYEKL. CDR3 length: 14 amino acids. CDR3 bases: TGCGCCAGCAGCCAAGCACAGGGAGATTCACCCCTCCACTTT. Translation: CASSQAQGDSPLHF.

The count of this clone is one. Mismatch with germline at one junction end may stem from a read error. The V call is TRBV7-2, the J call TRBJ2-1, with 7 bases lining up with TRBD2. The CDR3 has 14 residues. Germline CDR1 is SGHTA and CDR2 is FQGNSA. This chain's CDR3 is CASSLSNARREHFF. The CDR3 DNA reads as TGTGCCAGCAGCTTAAGCAACGCACGGCGGGAGCATTTCTTC.

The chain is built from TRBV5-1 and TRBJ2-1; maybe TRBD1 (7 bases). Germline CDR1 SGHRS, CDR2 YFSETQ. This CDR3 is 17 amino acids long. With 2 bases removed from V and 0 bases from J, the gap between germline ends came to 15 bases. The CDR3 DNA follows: TGCGCCAGCAGCTTCCGGGGGACAGTTAGCTCCTACAATGAGCAGTTCTTC. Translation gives CASSFRGTVSSYNEQFF.

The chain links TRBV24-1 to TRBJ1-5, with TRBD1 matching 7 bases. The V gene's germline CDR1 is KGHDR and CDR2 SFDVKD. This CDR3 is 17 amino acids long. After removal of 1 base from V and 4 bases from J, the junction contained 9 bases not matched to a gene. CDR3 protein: CATSDLGAGGINQPQHF. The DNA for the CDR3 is TGTGCCACCAGTGATTTAGGGGCAGGGGGGATAAATCAGCCCCAGCATTTT.

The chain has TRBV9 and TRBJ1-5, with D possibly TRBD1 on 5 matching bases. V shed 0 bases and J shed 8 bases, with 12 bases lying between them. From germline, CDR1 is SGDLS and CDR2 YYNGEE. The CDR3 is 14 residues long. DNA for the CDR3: TGTGCCAGCAGCGTAGGGGGGGGAGGGAAGCCCCAGCATTTT. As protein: CASSVGGGGKPQHF.

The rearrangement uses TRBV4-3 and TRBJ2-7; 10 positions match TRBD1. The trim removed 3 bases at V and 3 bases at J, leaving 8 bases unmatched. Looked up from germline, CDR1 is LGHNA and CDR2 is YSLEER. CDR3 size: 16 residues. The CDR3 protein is CASSHGAGTGDYEQYF. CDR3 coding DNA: TGCGCCAGCAGCCATGGTGCCGGGACAGGGGACTACGAGCAGTACTTC.

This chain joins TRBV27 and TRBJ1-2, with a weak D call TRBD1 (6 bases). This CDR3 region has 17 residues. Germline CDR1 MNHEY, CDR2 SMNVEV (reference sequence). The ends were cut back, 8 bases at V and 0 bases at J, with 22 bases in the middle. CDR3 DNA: TGTGCCAGCGCAACCCGGCGACAGGTCTCTTCTAACTATGGCTACACCTTC. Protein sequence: CASATRRQVSSNYGYTF.

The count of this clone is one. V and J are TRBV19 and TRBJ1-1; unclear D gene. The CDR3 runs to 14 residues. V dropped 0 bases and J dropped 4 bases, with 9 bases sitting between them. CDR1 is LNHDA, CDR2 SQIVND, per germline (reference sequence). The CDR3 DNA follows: TGTGCCAGTAGTATAGACGGGAGGGTCACTGAAGCTTTCTTT. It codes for CASSIDGRVTEAFF.

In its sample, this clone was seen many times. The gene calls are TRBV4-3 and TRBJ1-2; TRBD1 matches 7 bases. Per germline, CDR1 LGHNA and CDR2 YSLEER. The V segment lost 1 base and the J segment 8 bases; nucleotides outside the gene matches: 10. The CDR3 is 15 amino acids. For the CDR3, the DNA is TGCGCCAGCAGCCAAGGGATGGGACAGCCAGGCGGCTACACCTTC. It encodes CASSQGMGQPGGYTF.

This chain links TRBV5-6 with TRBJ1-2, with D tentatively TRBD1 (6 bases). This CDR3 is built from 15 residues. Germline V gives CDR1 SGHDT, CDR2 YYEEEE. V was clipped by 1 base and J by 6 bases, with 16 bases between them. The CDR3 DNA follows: TGTGCCAGCAGCTTGAGGGGACATAAAAGGGATGGCTACACCTTC. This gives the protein CASSLRGHKRDGYTF.

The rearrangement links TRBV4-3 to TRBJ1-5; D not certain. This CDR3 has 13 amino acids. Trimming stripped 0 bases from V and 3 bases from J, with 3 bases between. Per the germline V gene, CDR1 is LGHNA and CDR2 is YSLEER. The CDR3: CASSQDLNQPQHF. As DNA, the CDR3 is TGCGCCAGCAGCCAAGATCTCAATCAGCCCCAGCATTTT.

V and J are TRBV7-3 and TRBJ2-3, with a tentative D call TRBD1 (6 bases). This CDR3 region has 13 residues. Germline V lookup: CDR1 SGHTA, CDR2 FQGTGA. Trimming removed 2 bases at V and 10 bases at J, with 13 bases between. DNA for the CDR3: TGTGCCAGCAGCTTAGACAGGCAGGCTGCGCAGTATTTT. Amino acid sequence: CASSLDRQAAQYF. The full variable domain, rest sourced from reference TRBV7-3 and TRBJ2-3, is GAGVSQTPSNKVTEKGKYVELRCDPISGHTALYWYRQSLGQGPEFLIYFQGTGAADDSGLPNDRFFAVRPEGSVSTLKIQRTERGDSAVYLCASSLDRQAAQYFGPGTRLTVL.

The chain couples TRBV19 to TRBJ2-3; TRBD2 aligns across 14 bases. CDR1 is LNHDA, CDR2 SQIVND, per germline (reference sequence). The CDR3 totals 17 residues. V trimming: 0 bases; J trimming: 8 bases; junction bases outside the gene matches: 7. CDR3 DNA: TGTGCCAGTAGTATAGATCATGGACTAGCGGGAGGTAGTACGCAGTATTTT. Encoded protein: CASSIDHGLAGGSTQYF.